This is a list of T cell receptor beta chains from one sample in a study of shared clonotypes between healthy human individuals. Method: immunoSEQ multiplex PCR; TCRdb's copy keeps in-frame clones and lacks some. Among over 2 million clones, roughly 96% were seen once, and the ten largest hold more than 0.1%. Sequencing used naive CD4+ T cells sorted from blood. All receptors come from a man aged 18 to 35 in good health. Both conserved end residues are part of each CDR3. Each record gives: D gene, J gene, V gene, clone size, CDR3 DNA, CDR3 protein. A D gene is named only where the DNA matches it firmly. Clone size is stated in some rows and not others, as once, few, many or a class when expanded.

.	TRBJ2-3	TRBV6-5	.	TGTGCCAGCAGCGGTCGTGGGTCCCGCACAGATACGCAGTATTTT	CASSGRGSRTDTQYF
TRBD2	TRBJ2-7	TRBV5-1	once	TGCGCCAGCAGCTTGGTCACTAGCGGGAACTACGAGCAGTACTTC	CASSLVTSGNYEQYF
TRBD1	TRBJ2-5	TRBV13	.	TGTGCCAGCAGCTCCACCGGATGGGACAGCCAGATCCAAGAGACCCAGTACTTC	CASSSTGWDSQIQETQYF
TRBD2	TRBJ2-3	TRBV2	.	TGTGCCGGCGGGACTAGCATACCAGATACGCAGTATTTT	CAGGTSIPDTQYF
.	TRBJ2-5	TRBV12-2	.	TGTGCAAGTCGCTTAGATCTGACGGGACTAGCGTCGGAGACCCAGTACTTC	CASRLDLTGLASETQYF
TRBD1	TRBJ1-5	TRBV10-3	.	TGTGCCATCAGGATAGGACAGGGGGATCATCAGCCCCAGCATTTT	CAIRIGQGDHQPQHF
.	TRBJ2-7	TRBV11-1	.	TGTGCCAGCAGCTTACCAGGGGGGCCCGAGCAGTACTTC	CASSLPGGPEQYF
.	TRBJ1-1	TRBV15	.	TGTGCCACCAGCCGTGAGATTCGAGGTGTCACTGAAGCTTTCTTT	CATSREIRGVTEAFF
.	TRBJ1-3	TRBV6-5	.	TGTGCCAGCAGTTTGACCTCTGGAAACACCATATATTTT	CASSLTSGNTIYF
TRBD2	TRBJ2-7	TRBV11-2	.	TGTGCCAGCAGCTTATACAGCGGGAGTAACTACGAGCAGTACTTC	CASSLYSGSNYEQYF
TRBD1	TRBJ2-1	TRBV19	once	TGTGCCACGGCGTACAGGGGAGCCAATGAGCAGTTCTTC	CATAYRGANEQFF
.	TRBJ1-1	TRBV9	once	TGTGCCAGCAGCGCGTGGGACGTGGCGAACACTGAAGCTTTCTTT	CASSAWDVANTEAFF
TRBD2	TRBJ2-7	TRBV7-2	.	TGTGCCAGCAGTCGAACTCGGCTAGCGGGAAACTCCTACGAGCAGTACTTC	CASSRTRLAGNSYEQYF
.	TRBJ2-1	TRBV6-5	once	TGTGCCAGCAGGGACGCGGCTGAGCAGTTCTTC	CASRDAAEQFF
TRBD2	TRBJ2-4	TRBV18	.	TGTGCCAGCTCATTTATTAGCGGGGACGGGAAAAACATTCAGTACTTC	CASSFISGDGKNIQYF
TRBD1	TRBJ1-4	TRBV10-2	.	TGCGCCAGCAGTGAAAACCAGGGACAGGGAGATGAAAAACTGTTTTTT	CASSENQGQGDEKLFF
.	TRBJ2-6	TRBV18	.	TGTGCCAGCTCAGGCCAGAGGGTCTCTGGGGCCAACGTCCTGACTTTC	CASSGQRVSGANVLTF
.	TRBJ1-5	TRBV4-1	.	TGCGCCAGCAGCCAAGACCCTCCGGGAACCTATCAGCCCCAGCATTTT	CASSQDPPGTYQPQHF
.	TRBJ2-1	TRBV6-6	.	TGTGCCAGCAGCCAATCTCCTAGCTCCTACAATGAGCAGTTCTTC	CASSQSPSSYNEQFF
.	TRBJ1-2	TRBV19	.	TGTGCCAGTAGTCCCCGGACTGCGCCGGTCCATGGCTACACCTTC	CASSPRTAPVHGYTF
TRBD1	TRBJ1-5	TRBV7-2	.	TGTGCCAGCAGCCGACAGGGGGGCAATCAGCCCCAGCATTTT	CASSRQGGNQPQHF
TRBD1	TRBJ1-6	TRBV30	.	TGTGCCTCAAGAGACAGGGAGGGGTCACCCCTCCACTTT	CASRDREGSPLHF
.	TRBJ2-5	TRBV11-2	.	TGTGCCAGCAGCCCGAGCGAGACCCAGTACTTC	CASSPSETQYF
.	TRBJ1-4	TRBV28	.	TGTGCCAGCACCGGGGGCAAGGGTAATGAAAAACTGTTTTTT	CASTGGKGNEKLFF
TRBD1	TRBJ2-3	TRBV19	.	TGTGCCAGTAGTATAGGACAGGGAGGCACAGATACGCAGTATTTT	CASSIGQGGTDTQYF
.	TRBJ1-1	TRBV19	few	TGTGCCAGTAGTACAAAGAACACTGAAGCTTTCTTT	CASSTKNTEAFF
.	TRBJ2-3	TRBV6-6	.	TGTGCCAGCAGCTCGGGGGTACCAGATACGCAGTATTTT	CASSSGVPDTQYF
TRBD1	TRBJ2-7	TRBV5-1	.	TGCGCCAGCAGAATTACCGGGACAGGGGGCAACGAGCAGTACTTC	CASRITGTGGNEQYF
TRBD1	TRBJ2-5	TRBV15	.	TGTGCCACCAGCAGAGATGGGACAGGGGTACCGACCCAGTACTTC	CATSRDGTGVPTQYF
TRBD1	TRBJ1-2	TRBV27	.	TGTGCCAGCAGTTTATTGGGACAGGGGTACTATGGCTACACCTTC	CASSLLGQGYYGYTF
.	TRBJ1-1	TRBV6-5	.	TGTGCCAGCACCAACAGTATGGGGGCTTTCTTT	CASTNSMGAFF
TRBD1	TRBJ1-3	TRBV6-1	.	TGTGCCAGCACCCAGGGGGACCCCTCTGGAAACACCATATATTTT	CASTQGDPSGNTIYF
.	TRBJ1-1	TRBV29-1	.	TGCAGCGTTGAACGGGGGTTGGACACTGAAGCTTTCTTT	CSVERGLDTEAFF
.	TRBJ1-5	TRBV7-2	.	TGTGCCAGCAGCCCGGGGTCAGGGCAGCAGCCCCAGCATTTT	CASSPGSGQQPQHF
TRBD2	TRBJ2-3	TRBV7-6	.	TGTGCCAGCACTCAGACTAGCGGGAGTTATACGCAGTATTTT	CASTQTSGSYTQYF
.	TRBJ2-4	TRBV6-6	.	TGTGCCAGCAGTTACGTGCAGCTACTAGCCAAAAACATTCAGTACTTC	CASSYVQLLAKNIQYF
.	TRBJ2-7	TRBV5-5	.	TGTGCCAGCAGCCTCGTAACAGTTCCCTACGAGCAGTACTTC	CASSLVTVPYEQYF
TRBD1	TRBJ2-1	TRBV7-9	once	TGTGCCAGCAGAAGGACAGGGGGCAATGAGCAGTTCTTC	CASRRTGGNEQFF
.	TRBJ1-1	TRBV4-3	.	TGCGCCAGCAGCCAAAATTTCGGGGGCAAGAACACTGAAGCTTTCTTT	CASSQNFGGKNTEAFF
.	TRBJ1-5	TRBV6-5	once	TGTGCCAGCAGCAGGGGCGCGAGGCAGCCCCAGCATTTT	CASSRGARQPQHF
.	TRBJ2-1	TRBV4-1	.	TGCGCCAGCAGCCAAGATCCGAGGTCCTACAATGAGCAGTTCTTC	CASSQDPRSYNEQFF
TRBD2	TRBJ2-3	TRBV5-4	.	TGTGCCAGCGGGAGGGTCCCAGCTAGCACAGATACGCAGTATTTT	CASGRVPASTDTQYF
TRBD1	TRBJ2-2	TRBV11-3	.	TGTGCCAGCAGCCCAGGGACAGGGGAACACACCGGGGAGCTGTTTTTT	CASSPGTGEHTGELFF
.	TRBJ1-2	TRBV29-1	.	TGCAGCGTCCACACCCCAGGGATTGGCTATGGCTACACCTTC	CSVHTPGIGYGYTF
.	TRBJ1-1	TRBV5-1	.	TGCGCCAGCAGCTTGGTCAGGGTCATGAACACTGAAGCTTTCTTT	CASSLVRVMNTEAFF
.	TRBJ1-6	TRBV4-1	once	TGCGCCAGCAGCCAGTCTCTTTTTTGGGGACCCAATAATTCACCCCTCCACTTT	CASSQSLFWGPNNSPLHF
TRBD1	TRBJ2-7	TRBV5-8	.	TGTGCCACCCGGGGACAGGGTACTTACGAGCAGTACTTC	CATRGQGTYEQYF
.	TRBJ2-2	TRBV6-1	.	TGTGCCAGCAGTGAAGCGACCGGACCTATGAACACCGGGGAGCTGTTTTTT	CASSEATGPMNTGELFF
.	TRBJ2-3	TRBV5-1	.	TGCGCCAGCAGCTTGGGTCAGGTCCAAGCAGATACGCAGTATTTT	CASSLGQVQADTQYF
.	TRBJ1-1	TRBV2	.	TGTGCCAGCAGTGACGACAGGATCACTGAAGCTTTCTTT	CASSDDRITEAFF
.	TRBJ2-7	TRBV20-1	.	TGCAGTGCTACAGAACAGAAGCAGTACTTC	CSATEQKQYF
.	TRBJ2-3	TRBV2	.	TGTGCCAGGTCTCTGGCAGATACGCAGTATTTT	CARSLADTQYF
.	TRBJ1-6	TRBV2	once	TGTGCCAGCAGTGACAGGGTGACTTCACCCCTCCACTTT	CASSDRVTSPLHF
.	TRBJ1-4	TRBV6-1	.	TGTGCCAGCAGTGGATATGAGAGAGGGGAGGGTGAAAAACTGTTTTTT	CASSGYERGEGEKLFF
.	TRBJ2-2	TRBV6-6	.	TGTGCCAGCCCTGCGGGCCTCACCGGGGAGCTGTTTTTT	CASPAGLTGELFF
.	TRBJ2-3	TRBV5-1	.	TGCGCCAGCAGGGGCTCCGGCCCTAGCACAGATACGCAGTATTTT	CASRGSGPSTDTQYF
.	TRBJ2-1	TRBV11-2	once	TGTGCCAGCAGCCCGGACCGTACACGCAATGAGCAGTTCTTC	CASSPDRTRNEQFF
TRBD1	TRBJ1-3	TRBV6-6	.	TGTGCCAGCAGCTTGACAGGGGTGGCAAACACCATATATTTT	CASSLTGVANTIYF